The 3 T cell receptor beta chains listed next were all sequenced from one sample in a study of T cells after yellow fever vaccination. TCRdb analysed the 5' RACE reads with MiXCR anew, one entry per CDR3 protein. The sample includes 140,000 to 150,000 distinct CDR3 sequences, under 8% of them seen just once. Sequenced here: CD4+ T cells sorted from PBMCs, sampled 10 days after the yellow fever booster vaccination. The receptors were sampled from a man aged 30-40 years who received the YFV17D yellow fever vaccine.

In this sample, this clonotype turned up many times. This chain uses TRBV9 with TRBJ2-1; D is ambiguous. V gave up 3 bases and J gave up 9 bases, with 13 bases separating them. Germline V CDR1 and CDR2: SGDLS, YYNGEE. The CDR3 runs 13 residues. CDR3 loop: CASSDGPASEQFF. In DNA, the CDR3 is TGTGCCAGCAGCGACGGACCAGCCAGTGAGCAGTTCTTC.

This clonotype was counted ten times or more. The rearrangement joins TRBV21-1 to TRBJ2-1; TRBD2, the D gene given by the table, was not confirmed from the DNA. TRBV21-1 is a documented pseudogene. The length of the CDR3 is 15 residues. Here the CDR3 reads CASRGLAGGANEQFF. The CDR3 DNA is TGTGCCAGCAGGGGGCTAGCGGGAGGGGCGAATGAGCAGTTCTTC.

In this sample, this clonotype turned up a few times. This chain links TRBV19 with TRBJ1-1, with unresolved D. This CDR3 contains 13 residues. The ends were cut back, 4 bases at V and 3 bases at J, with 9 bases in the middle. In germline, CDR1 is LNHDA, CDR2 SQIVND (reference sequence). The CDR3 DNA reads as TGTGCCAGTAGTACACCCCCCCACACTGAAGCTTTCTTT. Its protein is CASSTPPHTEAFF.